What follows is one T cell receptor beta chain and its context. What it binds is not known. Method: immunoSEQ multiplex PCR; TCRdb's copy keeps in-frame clones and lacks some. The sample includes 50,000 to 85,000 clones, under 90% of them seen just once. The time point was: week 23, last vaccination. Alongside topical imiquimod, each dose of vaccine comprised 300 ug of mutant IDH1 20-mer peptide. This sample was included in a study of a mutant IDH1 vaccine in newly diagnosed glioma. V was pared by 5 bases and J by 2 bases, with 1 base of the junction left unmatched. The CDR3 has 13 amino acids. Per the germline V gene, CDR1 is GTSNPN and CDR2 is SVGIG (reference sequence).

This specimen was PBMCs, taken from a glioma patient whose treatment included an IDH1 peptide vaccine. The clonotype comes from a young man with glioma. The chain couples TRBV30 to TRBJ2-7, with 12 bases lining up with TRBD2. The CDR3 is CAWGLAGPYEQYF. In nucleotides, the CDR3 is TGTGCCTGGGGACTAGCGGGACCCTACGAGCAGTACTTC.